This entry describes one TCR beta chain. cDNA reverse transcribed from extracted RNA served as the sequencing template. Generated by immunoSEQ multiplex PCR, the TCRdb table keeps only in-frame clones and is missing some. Of about 180,000 clones in the sample, 58% are singletons; the top ten hold 16%. The germline V gene encodes CDR1 LNHNV and CDR2 YYDKDF (reference sequence). V was pared by 5 bases and J by 2 bases, with 6 bases of the junction left unmatched. CDR3 length: 14 amino acids. Treatment reported: oral pan-JAK inhibitor, 5-10 mg twice daily. The entry originates in a study of CD8+ T cells in alopecia areata.

The rearrangement joins TRBV15 to TRBJ2-7, with 7 nucleotides matching TRBD2. This TCR derives from a human donor with alopecia areata. This material consisted of CD4+ T cells sorted from blood, taken between weeks 55 and 65, from a patient treated with tofacitinib. The CDR3 nucleotides are TGTGCCACCAGCCCACGGCGGGGGACCTACGAGCAGTACTTC. This gives the protein CATSPRRGTYEQYF.